This TCR beta chain was observed in a study of blood T cell repertoires in COVID-19. On the study more broadly: Collection of acute and convalescent COVID-19 samples took place in the United States, Italy and Spain. PBMCs, B-cell-depleted T cells, or T cells were the source of the cDNA or gDNA that made up the material.

Assay used: immunoSEQ multiplex PCR; TCRdb lists only in-frame clones, some missing. The sample holds 150,000 to 200,000 clones, 70% to 90% seen once. Germline V gene lookup returns CDR1 SGHDT and CDR2 YYEEEE. This CDR3 is built from 14 residues. The J segment lost 3 bases and the V segment lost 4 bases, leaving 5 bases of the junction unmatched. This clone was recorded only once. The rearrangement uses TRBV5-6 and TRBJ2-7; 9 positions match TRBD1. The receptor was derived from a human donor in a cohort sampled during active COVID-19. The specimen was peripheral blood. In DNA, the CDR3 is TGTGCCAGCAGCCGGGGACAGGGTTTCTACGAGCAGTACTTC. Translated: CASSRGQGFYEQYF.